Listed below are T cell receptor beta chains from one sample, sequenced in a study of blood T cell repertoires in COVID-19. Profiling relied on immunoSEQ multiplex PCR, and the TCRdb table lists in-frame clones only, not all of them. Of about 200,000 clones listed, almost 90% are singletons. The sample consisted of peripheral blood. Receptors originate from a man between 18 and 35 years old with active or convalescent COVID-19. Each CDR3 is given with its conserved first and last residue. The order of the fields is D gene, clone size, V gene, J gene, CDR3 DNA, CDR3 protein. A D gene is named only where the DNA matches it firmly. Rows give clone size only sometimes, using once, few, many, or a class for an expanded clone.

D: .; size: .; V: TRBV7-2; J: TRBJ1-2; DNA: TGTGCCAGCAGCTCAAGGACGGGGAATAACTATGGCTACACCTTC; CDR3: CASSSRTGNNYGYTF
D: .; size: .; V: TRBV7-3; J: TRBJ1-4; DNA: TGTGCCAGCAGCCCCTCGGGGGGGGGTGAAAAACTGTTTTTT; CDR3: CASSPSGGGEKLFF
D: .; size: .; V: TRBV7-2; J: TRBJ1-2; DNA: TGTGCCAGCAGCTTACACAGGGATGGCTACACCTTC; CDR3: CASSLHRDGYTF
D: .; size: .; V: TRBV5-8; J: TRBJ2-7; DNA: TGTGCCAGCAGGGCGAGGGGGAACTACGAGCAGTACTTC; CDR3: CASRARGNYEQYF
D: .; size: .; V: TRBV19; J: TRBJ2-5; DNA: TGTGCCAGTAGTATAGCGTTCAGGGCGGAGACCCAGTACTTC; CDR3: CASSIAFRAETQYF
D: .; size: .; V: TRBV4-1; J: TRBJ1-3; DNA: TGCGCCAGCAGCCAAGACTCCGGGGACACCATATATTTT; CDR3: CASSQDSGDTIYF
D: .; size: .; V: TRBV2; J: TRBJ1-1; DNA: TGTGCCAGCAGGACGGTCGGGGGGATGAACACTGAAGCTTTCTTT; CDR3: CASRTVGGMNTEAFF
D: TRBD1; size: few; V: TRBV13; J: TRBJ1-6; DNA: TGTGCCAGCAGCTTAAGACAGGGAGGTTCACCCCTCCACTTT; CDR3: CASSLRQGGSPLHF
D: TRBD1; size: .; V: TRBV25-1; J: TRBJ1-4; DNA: TGTGCCAGCAGTGAATACCCCGGACAGGGGGCGTCGAATGAAAAACTGTTTTTT; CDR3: CASSEYPGQGASNEKLFF
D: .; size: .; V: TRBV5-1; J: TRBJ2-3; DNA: TGCGCCAGCAGCCCTGGAGCCAGCGTAGCAGATACGCAGTATTTT; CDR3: CASSPGASVADTQYF
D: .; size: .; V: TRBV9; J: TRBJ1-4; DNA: TGTGCCAGCAGCGTAGGGGGGGAAAATGAAAAACTGTTTTTT; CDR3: CASSVGGENEKLFF
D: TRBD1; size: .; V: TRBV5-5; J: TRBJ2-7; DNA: TGTGCCAGCAGCCAAAAACCCGGGACAGTCTTCGGGCAGTACTTC; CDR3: CASSQKPGTVFGQYF
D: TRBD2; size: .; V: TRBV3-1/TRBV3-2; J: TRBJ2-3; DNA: TGTGCCAGCAGCCCACATGGGGGGGGCACAGATACGCAGTATTTT; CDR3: CASSPHGGGTDTQYF
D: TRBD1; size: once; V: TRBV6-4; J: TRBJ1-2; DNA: TGTGCCAGCACCCAGGACAGGGGGAGTTCTGGCTACACCTTC; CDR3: CASTQDRGSSGYTF
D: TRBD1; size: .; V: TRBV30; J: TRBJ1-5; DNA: TGTGCCTGGAGTGTCTCCGGGACAGGGGGAAATCAGCCCCAGCATTTT; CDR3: CAWSVSGTGGNQPQHF
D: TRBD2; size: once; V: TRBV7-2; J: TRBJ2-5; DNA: TGTGCCAGCAGCTTAGCGGTAGCGGGAGAGACCCAGTACTTC; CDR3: CASSLAVAGETQYF
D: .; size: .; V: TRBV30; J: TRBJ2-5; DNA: TGTGCCTGGAGTGTAATTCGGTCAGGGATCCAAGAGACCCAGTACTTC; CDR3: CAWSVIRSGIQETQYF
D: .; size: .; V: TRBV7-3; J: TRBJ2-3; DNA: TGTGCCAGCAGCCCAACAGGTAGCGGTACGCAGTATTTT; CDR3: CASSPTGSGTQYF
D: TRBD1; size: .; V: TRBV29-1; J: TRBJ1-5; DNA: TGCAGCGTCTCGACAGGGGGTGGCAATCAGCCCCAGCATTTT; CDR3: CSVSTGGGNQPQHF
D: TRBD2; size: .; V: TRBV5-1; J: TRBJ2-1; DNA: TGCGCCAGCAGCTTGGCCGCGGCGGGAGGTTACAATGAGCAGTTCTTC; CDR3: CASSLAAAGGYNEQFF
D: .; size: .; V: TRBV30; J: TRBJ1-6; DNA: TGTGCCTGGAGTAGGAGACCTAATTCACCCCTCCACTTT; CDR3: CAWSRRPNSPLHF
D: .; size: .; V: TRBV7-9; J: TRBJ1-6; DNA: TGTGCCAGCAGCTTATACAGCTCCAATTCACCCCTCCACTTT; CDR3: CASSLYSSNSPLHF
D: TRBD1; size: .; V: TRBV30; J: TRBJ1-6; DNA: TGTGCCTGGAGGCTTGGGACAGTTAATTCACCCCTCCACTTT; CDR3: CAWRLGTVNSPLHF
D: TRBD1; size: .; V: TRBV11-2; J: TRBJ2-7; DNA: TGTGCCAGCAGCCCTACAGGGGGCTCCAACGAGCAGTACTTC; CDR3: CASSPTGGSNEQYF